This record looks at one TCR beta chain sequence and its context. This specimen belongs to a study of blood T cells in healthy people across ages. The use of a sample-barcoded 5' primer and a J-beta primer mix characterized a second PCR of roughly 6 to 11 cycles. A tag from a template-switch adaptor with 12 random nucleotides marked each cDNA molecule. One entry per CDR3 protein results from TCRdb running MiXCR on the 5' RACE reads. The table records 1.5 million to 1.8 million distinct CDR3 sequences, about 45% of them present only once. Germline loops: CDR1 SGHNT, CDR2 YENEEA. The CDR3 covers 12 residues. V was shortened by 4 bases and J by 5 bases, with 8 bases between the two germline ends.

The clonotype comes from a woman aged 18-29 years in good health. Sample: blood. The chain carries TRBV11-3 and TRBJ1-1; D may be TRBD1 (6 bases). The CDR3 DNA reads TGTGCCAGCAGCTCGCAGGGGACTGAAGCTTTCTTT. Translating gives CASSSQGTEAFF.